These 20 T cell receptor beta chains originate from one sample sequenced in a study of vaccination and CD4 T cells after COVID-19. This sample's time point: late sampling 161 to 241 days after vaccination in a few convalescent patients. Noted treatment: approximately nine-day PBMC culture with coronavirus spike peptide pools or control peptides (ViraFEST assay). Sequenced with the Oncomine TCR Beta short-read assay was DNA taken from cultured CD4+ T cells. TCRdb re-derived calls from the PCR reads in MiXCR, one entry per CDR3 protein. The sample lists about 24,000 distinct CDR3 sequences; less than 40% were seen once. Antigen specificity for these receptors is unknown. Source: CD4+ T cells from blood, cultured in vitro, taken about 7 months after SARS-CoV-2 vaccination. These TCRs come from a human donor who had recovered from COVID-19.

V usage is TRBV10-3 and J usage is TRBJ2-7; 8 bases fit TRBD1. CDR1 is ENHRY, CDR2 SYGVKD, per germline. The CDR3 extends over 14 amino acids. Trimming took 4 bases from V and 3 from J; bases not matched to a gene: 5. The CDR3 sequence is CAISGGQVSYEQYF. The CDR3 coding sequence is TGTGCCATCAGTGGGGGACAGGTTAGCTACGAGCAGTACTTC.

For the CDR3, the DNA is TGTGCCAGCAGCCGACTAGCGGGAGGGTACGAGCAGTACTTC. Translating gives CASSRLAGGYEQYF. The chain recombines TRBV6-1 with TRBJ2-7; 14 bases are a match to TRBD2. CDR1 is MNHNS and CDR2 is SASEGT in the germline V gene. J lost 4 bases, V lost 6 bases, and 2 bases had no gene match. The CDR3 totals 14 residues.

The chain carries TRBV6-1 and TRBJ2-1; tentatively, D is TRBD2 (7 bases). The V gene lost 6 bases and the J gene lost 8 bases, with 23 bases spanning the gap. The CDR3 consists of 16 residues. Germline V gene data show CDR1 as MNHNS and CDR2 as SASEGT. The CDR3 region has the DNA TGTGCCAGCAGGCGTAGGGGGGGCGTAGGTTTCGATGAGCAGTTCTTC. It translates to CASRRRGGVGFDEQFF.

CDR3 sequence reads: CASSSGPSTEAFF. CDR3 DNA: TGTGCCAGCAGCTCAGGACCGAGCACTGAAGCTTTCTTT. The chain carries TRBV7-2 and TRBJ1-1, with D hard to call. This CDR3 contains 13 residues. Deletions cut 4 bases from V and 4 bases from J, with 10 bases between. From germline, CDR1 is SGHTA and CDR2 FQGNSA.

The rearrangement uses TRBV27 and TRBJ1-2; TRBD1 matches at 11 bases. From germline, CDR1 is MNHEY and CDR2 SMNVEV (reference sequence). This CDR3 region has 16 residues. The V and J ends lost 6 bases and 2 bases, in that order; junction bases with no gene match: 8. The CDR3 nucleotides read TGTGCCAGCAGAACCTGGACAGGGGGCAGGAACTATGGCTACACCTTC. Its protein is CASRTWTGGRNYGYTF.

This clonotype came up a few times. The J gene is TRBJ1-6, the V gene TRBV6-1, with a weak D call TRBD1 (6 bases). This CDR3 comprises 15 residues. CDR1 and CDR2 from the germline V gene are MNHNS and SASEGT. V was cut by 5 bases and J by 4 bases, with 12 bases left in between. The CDR3 protein is CASSPRDTYNSPLHF. DNA of the CDR3: TGTGCCAGCAGTCCCCGGGACACATATAATTCACCCCTCCACTTT.

This clonotype has a handful of counts. The chain carries TRBV28 and TRBJ1-2, with D tentatively TRBD1 (6 bases). V lost 6 bases to trimming and J lost 7 bases, with 12 bases between them. CDR1 is MDHEN and CDR2 is SYDVKM in the germline V gene. The CDR3 has 12 amino acids. The CDR3 DNA is TGTGCCAGCAGCGCAGGGGTTCTTGGCTACACCTTC. Translation: CASSAGVLGYTF.

The chain recombines TRBV2 with TRBJ2-5; 10 nucleotides agree with TRBD2. Germline trimming cut 3 bases from V and 2 bases from J; bases unmatched to any gene: 9. This CDR3 is 17 amino acids long. Germline V gives CDR1 SNHLY, CDR2 FYNNEI. The CDR3 spells CASSDASSGSRQETQYF. The CDR3 bases are TGTGCCAGCAGTGATGCGTCTAGCGGGAGTCGGCAAGAGACCCAGTACTTC.

The gene calls are TRBV10-3 and TRBJ1-5; D remains ambiguous. Trimming cost V 0 bases and J 6 bases, with 3 bases left between them. The CDR3 loop spans 12 amino acids. Germline lookup yields CDR1 ENHRY and CDR2 SYGVKD. DNA for the CDR3: TGTGCCATCAGTGAGTCCGGTCAGCCCCAGCATTTT. Translating it yields CAISESGQPQHF.

This chain links TRBV20-1 with TRBJ2-7; tentatively, D is TRBD1 or TRBD2 (5 bases each). Trimming stripped 5 bases from V and 2 bases from J, with 13 bases between. The CDR3 runs 13 residues. Germline V lookup: CDR1 DFQATT, CDR2 SNEGSKA (reference sequence). CDR3 sequence (DNA): TGCAGTGCTTTGGCACCGGGACCCTACGAGCAGTACTTC. Protein sequence: CSALAPGPYEQYF.

This clonotype has just a few counts. The chain combines TRBV20-1 with TRBJ2-4; perhaps TRBD2 as D (8 bases). The V end was cut by 5 bases, the J end by 5 bases, with 22 bases between. Germline V lookup: CDR1 DFQATT, CDR2 SNEGSKA (reference sequence). The CDR3 spans 16 residues. CDR3 DNA: TGCAGTGCTCGTACTACAGGGGCGGGAGGAGAAAACATTCAGTACTTC. This encodes CSARTTGAGGENIQYF.

This chain uses TRBV6-1 with TRBJ2-2; D gene unclear. Germline V gene lookup returns CDR1 MNHNS and CDR2 SASEGT. Trimming removed 5 bases from V and 3 bases from J, with 7 bases in between. The CDR3 is 13 residues long. In DNA form, the CDR3 reads TGTGCCAGCAGTCCCACATACACCGGGGAGCTGTTTTTT. Its translation: CASSPTYTGELFF.

The chain employs TRBV7-9 and TRBJ1-2; a weak D match, TRBD1 (5 bases). CDR3 size: 14 residues. Germline loops: CDR1 SEHNR, CDR2 FQNEAQ (reference sequence). The V end was cut by 2 bases, the J end by 6 bases, with 13 bases between. CDR3 DNA: TGTGCCAGCAGCTTATATAGGGGCCAAGATGGCTACACCTTC. This sequence encodes CASSLYRGQDGYTF.

The rearrangement links TRBV7-9 to TRBJ2-1, with 12 bases fitting TRBD2. Germline V gives CDR1 SEHNR, CDR2 FQNEAQ (reference sequence). CDR3 length: 15 amino acids. V was clipped by 1 base and J by 8 bases; unmatched bases: 3. The CDR3 sequence: CASSLGLAGADEQFF. The CDR3 nucleotides are TGTGCCAGCAGCTTAGGACTAGCGGGAGCAGATGAGCAGTTCTTC.

The rearrangement joins TRBV25-1 to TRBJ2-7; TRBD1 matches at 8 bases. The CDR3 consists of 15 residues. Germline V gives CDR1 MGHDK, CDR2 SYGVNS. V lost 5 bases, J lost 1 base, and 7 bases stayed unmatched. CDR3 in DNA: TGTGCCAGCAGTCCCGCCAACAGGGGGTCCTACGAGCAGTACTTC. Translation gives CASSPANRGSYEQYF.

This chain connects TRBV20-1 to TRBJ2-1, with 11 bases fitting TRBD2. This CDR3 has 14 residues. The germline V gene has CDR1 DFQATT and CDR2 SNEGSKA (reference sequence). V was clipped by 5 bases and J by 8 bases; unmatched bases: 8. The CDR3 is CSAHLAGGVDEQFF. The DNA of the CDR3 is TGCAGTGCTCACCTAGCGGGAGGTGTGGATGAGCAGTTCTTC.

The chain joins TRBV20-1 to TRBJ2-1, with 9 positions matching TRBD2. From germline, CDR1 is DFQATT and CDR2 SNEGSKA (reference sequence). The CDR3 runs 19 residues. The V segment lost 6 bases and the J segment 1 base; nucleotides outside the gene matches: 19. CDR3 DNA: TGCAGTGCCAGTAGTATCCGCGGCGGGAGGGCCACATCCTACAATGAGCAGTTCTTC. Its translation is CSASSIRGGRATSYNEQFF.

This clonotype was detected only once. V and J are TRBV24-1 and TRBJ2-1, with a tentative D call TRBD2 (5 bases). This CDR3 region has 14 residues. Germline-derived CDR1 and CDR2 are KGHDR and SFDVKD. Trimming stripped 5 bases from V and 6 bases from J, with 13 bases between. The CDR3 spells CATSADSQPNEQFF. The CDR3 DNA is TGTGCCACCAGTGCGGACTCCCAGCCCAATGAGCAGTTCTTC.

The V call is TRBV5-4, the J call TRBJ2-7; D not resolved. V was trimmed by 3 bases and J by 2 bases, leaving 12 bases between them. The length of the CDR3 is 14 residues. Per germline, CDR1 SGHNT and CDR2 YYREEE (reference sequence). CDR3 DNA: TGTGCCAGCAGCTCCGAACAGTTAACCTACGAGCAGTACTTC. This encodes CASSSEQLTYEQYF.

This clonotype is categorized as medium-sized. The rearrangement links TRBV6-2 or TRBV6-3 to TRBJ1-5; D unclear. This CDR3 spans 15 amino acids. The germline V and J ends were trimmed by 5 bases and 9 bases, with 20 bases remaining between them. CDR1 MNHEY and CDR2 SVGEGT come from the germline V gene. The CDR3: CASSDNRPDVWPQHF. The CDR3 coding sequence is TGTGCCAGCAGTGACAATAGACCGGACGTGTGGCCCCAGCATTTT.